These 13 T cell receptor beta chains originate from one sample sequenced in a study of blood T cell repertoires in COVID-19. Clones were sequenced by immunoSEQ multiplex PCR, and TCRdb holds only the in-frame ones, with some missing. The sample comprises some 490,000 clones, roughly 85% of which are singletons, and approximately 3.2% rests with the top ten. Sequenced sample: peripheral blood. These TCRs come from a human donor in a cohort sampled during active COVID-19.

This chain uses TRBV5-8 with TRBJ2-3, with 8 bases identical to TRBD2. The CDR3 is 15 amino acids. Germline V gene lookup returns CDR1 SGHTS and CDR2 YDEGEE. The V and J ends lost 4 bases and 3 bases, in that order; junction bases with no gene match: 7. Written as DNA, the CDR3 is TGTGCCAGCAGCCCACGGACGGGAGGGACAGATACGCAGTATTTT. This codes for CASSPRTGGTDTQYF.

The CDR3 sequence: CASSSRDREGYTF. The CDR3 DNA follows: TGTGCCAGCAGCTCTCGGGACAGGGAAGGCTACACCTTC. The chain links TRBV7-9 to TRBJ1-2; 9 bases are a match to TRBD1. V lost 4 bases to trimming and J lost 8 bases; unmatched junction nucleotides: 5. CDR3 length: 13 residues. Germline CDR1 SEHNR, CDR2 FQNEAQ (reference sequence).

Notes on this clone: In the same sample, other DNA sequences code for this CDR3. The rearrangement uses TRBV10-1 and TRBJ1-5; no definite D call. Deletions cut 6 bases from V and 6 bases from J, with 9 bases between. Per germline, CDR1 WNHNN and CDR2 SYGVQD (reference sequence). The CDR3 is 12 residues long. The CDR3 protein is CASSDGGQPQHF. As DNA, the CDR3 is TGCGCCAGCAGCGACGGAGGTCAGCCCCAGCATTTT.

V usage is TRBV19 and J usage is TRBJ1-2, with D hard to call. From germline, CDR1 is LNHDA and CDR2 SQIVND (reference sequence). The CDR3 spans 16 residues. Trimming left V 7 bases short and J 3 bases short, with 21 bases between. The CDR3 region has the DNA TGTGCCAGTATACCAGGTTGGCAGGCGGGAGACTATGGCTACACCTTC. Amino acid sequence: CASIPGWQAGDYGYTF.

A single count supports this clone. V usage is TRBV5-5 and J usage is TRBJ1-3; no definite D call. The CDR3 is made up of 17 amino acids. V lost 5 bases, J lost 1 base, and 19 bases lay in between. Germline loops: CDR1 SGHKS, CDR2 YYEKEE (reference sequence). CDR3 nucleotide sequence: TGTGCCAGCAGTTTCACTGGGCCTTTTGCATCTGGAAACACCATATATTTT. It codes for CASSFTGPFASGNTIYF.

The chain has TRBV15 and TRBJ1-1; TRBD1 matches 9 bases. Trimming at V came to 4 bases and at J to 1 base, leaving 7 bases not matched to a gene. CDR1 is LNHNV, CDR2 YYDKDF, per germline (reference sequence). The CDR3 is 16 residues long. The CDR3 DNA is TGTGCCACCAGCAAAGGGACAGGGCCCCAGAACACTGAAGCTTTCTTT. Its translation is CATSKGTGPQNTEAFF.

The CDR3 DNA sequence: TGCAGTGCTAGTACCGGGAGTGGCGACGAGCAGTACTTC. Encoded protein: CSASTGSGDEQYF. J is TRBJ2-7 and V is TRBV20-1, with D perhaps TRBD2 (6 bases). Looked up from germline, CDR1 is DFQATT and CDR2 is SNEGSKA (reference sequence). Between the trimmed V and J ends, which lost 3 bases and 5 bases, there was a span of 14 bases. CDR3 length equals 13 residues.

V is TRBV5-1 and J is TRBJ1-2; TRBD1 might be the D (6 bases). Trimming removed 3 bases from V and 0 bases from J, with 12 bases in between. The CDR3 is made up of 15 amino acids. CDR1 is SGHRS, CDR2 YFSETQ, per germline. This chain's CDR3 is CASSSNRDANYGYTF. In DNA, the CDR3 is TGCGCCAGCAGCTCCAACAGGGATGCTAACTATGGCTACACCTTC.

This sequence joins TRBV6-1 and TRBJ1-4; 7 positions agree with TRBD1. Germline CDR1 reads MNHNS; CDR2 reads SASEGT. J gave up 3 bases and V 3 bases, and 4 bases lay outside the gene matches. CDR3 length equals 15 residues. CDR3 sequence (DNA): TGTGCCAGCAGTGACCCGGGACAGCCTAATGAAAAACTGTTTTTT. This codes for CASSDPGQPNEKLFF.

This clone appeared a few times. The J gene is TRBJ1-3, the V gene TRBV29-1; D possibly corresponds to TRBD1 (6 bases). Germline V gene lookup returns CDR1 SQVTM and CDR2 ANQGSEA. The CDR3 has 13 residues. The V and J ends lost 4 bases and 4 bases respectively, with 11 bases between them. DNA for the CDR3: TGCAGCGTTGCGGGCAGGGGAGGAAACACCATATATTTT. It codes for CSVAGRGGNTIYF. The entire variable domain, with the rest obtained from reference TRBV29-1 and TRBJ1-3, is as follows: SAVISQKPSRDICQRGTSLTIQCQVDSQVTMMFWYRQQPGQSLTLIATANQGSEATYESGFVIDKFPISRPNLTFSTLTVSNMSPEDSSIYLCSVAGRGGNTIYFGEGSWLTVV.

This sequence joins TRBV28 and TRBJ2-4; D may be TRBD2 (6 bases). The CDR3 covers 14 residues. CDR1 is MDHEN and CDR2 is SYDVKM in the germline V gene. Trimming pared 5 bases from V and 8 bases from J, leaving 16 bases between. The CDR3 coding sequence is TGTGCCAGCAGTACGTGGGGGGATCAAGACATTCAGTACTTC. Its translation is CASSTWGDQDIQYF.

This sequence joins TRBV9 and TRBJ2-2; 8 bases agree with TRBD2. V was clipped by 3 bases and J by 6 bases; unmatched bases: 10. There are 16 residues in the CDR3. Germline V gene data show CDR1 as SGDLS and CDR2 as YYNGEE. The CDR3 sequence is CASSGAQREWAGELFF. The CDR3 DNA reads TGTGCCAGCAGCGGTGCCCAGCGGGAGTGGGCCGGGGAGCTGTTTTTT.

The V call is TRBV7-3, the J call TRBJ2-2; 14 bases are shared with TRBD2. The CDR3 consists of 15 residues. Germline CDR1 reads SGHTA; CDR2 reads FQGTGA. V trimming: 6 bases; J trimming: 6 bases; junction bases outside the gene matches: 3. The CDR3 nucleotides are TGTGCCAGCAGACCGGGACTAGCGGGAGCCGGGGAGCTGTTTTTT. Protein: CASRPGLAGAGELFF.